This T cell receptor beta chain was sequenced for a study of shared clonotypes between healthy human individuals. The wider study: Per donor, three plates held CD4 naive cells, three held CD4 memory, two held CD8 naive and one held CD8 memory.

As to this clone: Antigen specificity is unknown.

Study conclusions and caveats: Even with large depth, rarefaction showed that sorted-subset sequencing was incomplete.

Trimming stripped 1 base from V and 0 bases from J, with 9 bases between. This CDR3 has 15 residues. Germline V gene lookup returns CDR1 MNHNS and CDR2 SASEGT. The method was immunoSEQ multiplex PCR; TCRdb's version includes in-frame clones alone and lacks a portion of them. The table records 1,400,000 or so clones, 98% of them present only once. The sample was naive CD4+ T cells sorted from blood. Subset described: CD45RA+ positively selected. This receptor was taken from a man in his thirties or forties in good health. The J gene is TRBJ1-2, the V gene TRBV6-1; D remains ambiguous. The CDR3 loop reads CASSEERAANYGYTF. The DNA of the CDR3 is TGTGCCAGCAGTGAAGAAAGGGCAGCTAACTATGGCTACACCTTC.